These 16 T cell receptor beta chains came from one sample sequenced in a study of T cells in Graves' hyperthyroidism and ophthalmopathy. Amplified regions were TCR beta CDR3 sequences from RNA transcripts. TCR CDR3 regions were first amplified by RT-PCR with HTBI primers. TCRdb passed the multiplex PCR reads through MiXCR, listing each CDR3 protein once. Of nearly 600,000 distinct CDR3 sequences listed, over 11% are singletons. What was sequenced was blood. These receptors were taken from a woman in her 30s with Graves' hyperthyroidism that later progressed to Graves' ophthalmopathy.

This clonotype appeared many times. V usage is TRBV7-3 and J usage is TRBJ2-1, with D unclear. Germline loops: CDR1 SGHTA, CDR2 FQGTGA. The V and J ends lost 0 bases and 4 bases respectively, with 10 bases between them. This CDR3 contains 15 residues. CDR3 loop: CASSLTGGRYNEQFF. In nucleotides, the CDR3 is TGTGCCAGCAGCTTAACCGGCGGCCGGTACAATGAGCAGTTCTTC.

This clonotype was recorded many times. The rearrangement uses TRBV10-3 and TRBJ1-6; D not resolved. CDR3 length: 16 residues. With 0 bases removed from V and 5 bases from J, the gap between germline ends came to 11 bases. Germline V gives CDR1 ENHRY, CDR2 SYGVKD. The CDR3 coding sequence is TGTGCCATCAGTGAGTCGGATCCAAGAGATAATTCACCCCTCCACTTT. It yields the protein CAISESDPRDNSPLHF.

About this clonotype: This could be a read error, since a much larger clone is one nucleotide away. CDR3 region: CVSRPRTGGLQPQHF. The CDR3 nucleotides are TGTGTCAGCAGACCGAGGACAGGGGGTTTGCAGCCCCAGCATTTT. The gene calls are TRBV28 and TRBJ1-5, with 10 bases identical to TRBD1. The CDR3 totals 15 residues. Germline lookup yields CDR1 MDHEN and CDR2 SYDVKM.

This clonotype was seen at least ten times. The chain carries TRBV27 and TRBJ2-4; 9 bases are shared with TRBD1. Trimming cost V 3 bases and J 0 bases; bases outside gene matches: 15. Germline assignment: CDR1 MNHEY and CDR2 SMNVEV (reference sequence). The CDR3 has 20 amino acids. The CDR3 DNA sequence: TGTGCCAGCAGTTTCGTGTTTGGGGGACAGGGCCATTTAGCCAAAAACATTCAGTACTTC. Translating it yields CASSFVFGGQGHLAKNIQYF.

The chain employs TRBV2 and TRBJ2-7; D is tentatively TRBD1 or TRBD2 (5 bases each). Trimming pared 10 bases from V and 3 bases from J, leaving 16 bases between. This CDR3 region has 13 residues. Germline lookup yields CDR1 SNHLY and CDR2 FYNNEI. CDR3 sequence (DNA): TGTGCCACATCCCGGGACCCTCTCTACGAGCAGTACTTC. This encodes CATSRDPLYEQYF.

This clonotype appeared many times. This chain uses TRBV27 with TRBJ1-1; 9 bases are a match to TRBD1. Looked up from germline, CDR1 is MNHEY and CDR2 is SMNVEV (reference sequence). The V gene end was trimmed by 5 bases and the J gene end by 6 bases; junction bases not matched to a gene: 7. This CDR3 is 14 amino acids long. CDR3: CASSRQGVGAEAFF. The CDR3 DNA follows: TGTGCCAGCAGTAGACAGGGGGTAGGCGCTGAAGCTTTCTTT.

This clonotype was detected many times. The chain recombines TRBV7-2 with TRBJ1-5, with D perhaps matching TRBD1 (5 bases). Trimming took 4 bases from V and 6 from J, leaving 10 bases between them. CDR3 size: 13 residues. Germline lookup yields CDR1 SGHTA and CDR2 FQGNSA. The CDR3 protein is CASSSDRGQPQHF. The CDR3 nucleotides are TGTGCCAGCAGCTCAGACAGAGGTCAGCCCCAGCATTTT.

This clonotype has only a few counts. This chain links TRBV2 with TRBJ1-3; D is possibly TRBD1 (5 bases). Per germline, CDR1 SNHLY and CDR2 FYNNEI. Between the trimmed V and J ends, which lost 8 bases and 4 bases, there was a span of 15 bases. CDR3 size: 14 residues. Here the CDR3 DNA reads TGTGCCAGCTTGGAGGGGCTGAGAGGAAACACCATATATTTT. It translates to CASLEGLRGNTIYF. Full variable domain (outside the CDR3, taken from reference TRBV2 and TRBJ1-3): EPEVTQTPSHQVTQMGQEVILRCVPISNHLYFYWYRQILGQKVEFLVSFYNNEISEKSEIFDDQFSVERPDGSNFTLKIRSTKLEDSAMYFCASLEGLRGNTIYFGEGSWLTVV.

In this sample, this clonotype turned up many times. The chain has TRBV24-1 and TRBJ2-3, with 7 bases aligning to TRBD2. Germline V CDR1 and CDR2: KGHDR, SFDVKD. The V gene end was trimmed by 7 bases and the J gene end by 6 bases; junction bases not matched to a gene: 6. The CDR3 has 13 amino acids. CDR3 sequence reads: CATREGREDTQYF. DNA for the CDR3: TGTGCCACCAGGGAAGGGAGGGAGGATACGCAGTATTTT.

This clonotype has a count of ten or more. The chain joins TRBV27 to TRBJ1-5, with 7 bases aligning to TRBD1. V was pared by 7 bases and J by 2 bases, with 8 bases of the junction left unmatched. There are 15 residues in the CDR3. Germline V gives CDR1 MNHEY, CDR2 SMNVEV (reference sequence). CDR3 region: CASTPTGTGNQPQHF. CDR3 DNA sequence: TGTGCCAGCACTCCTACCGGGACAGGCAATCAGCCCCAGCATTTT.

About this clonotype: At one of its ends the junction is not consistent with the germline gene, which may arise from a read error. The V call is TRBV28, the J call TRBJ2-3; D tentatively reads TRBD1 or TRBD2 (5 bases each). Germline V CDR1 and CDR2: MDHEN, SYDVKM. The CDR3 extends over 14 amino acids. CDR3 loop: CAGSFSEGPDTQYF. The CDR3 DNA reads TGTGCCGGCAGTTTTTCCGAGGGACCAGATACGCAGTATTTT.

This clonotype was recorded at least ten times. The J gene is TRBJ1-2, the V gene TRBV18; the D is unclear. CDR3 length: 13 amino acids. Germline lookup yields CDR1 KGHSH and CDR2 LQKENI. V was trimmed by 2 bases and J by 6 bases, leaving 10 bases between them. The CDR3 region has the DNA TGTGCCAGCTCACCATACCAACAGAATGGCTACACCTTC. Translation gives CASSPYQQNGYTF.

This rearrangement joins TRBV7-2 to TRBJ1-1; unclear D gene. Trimming took off 0 bases at V and 4 bases at J, with 12 bases between the two ends. Germline lookup yields CDR1 SGHTA and CDR2 FQGNSA. CDR3 length equals 15 residues. CDR3 coding DNA: TGTGCCAGCAGCTTAGCCACAGCTTTCTCCACTGAAGCTTTCTTT. It is translated as CASSLATAFSTEAFF.

Ten or more counts support this clonotype. The chain recombines TRBV20-1 with TRBJ2-7; TRBD1 aligns across 7 bases. Looked up from germline, CDR1 is DFQATT and CDR2 is SNEGSKA (reference sequence). The CDR3 is 14 residues long. Germline trimming cut 0 bases from V and 4 bases from J; bases unmatched to any gene: 6. CDR3 sequence (DNA): TGCAGTGCTAGAGATCCCACAGGGGCGTACGAGCAGTACTTC. It yields the protein CSARDPTGAYEQYF.

This clonotype showed up many times. The rearrangement joins TRBV30 to TRBJ2-1; D possibly corresponds to TRBD1 (7 bases). V lost 3 bases to trimming and J lost 3 bases, with 12 bases between them. The germline V gene has CDR1 GTSNPN and CDR2 SVGIG (reference sequence). This CDR3 has 14 amino acids. The CDR3 DNA sequence: TGTGCCTGGAGGTGGCAGGGGGGCTACAATGAGCAGTTCTTC. Protein sequence: CAWRWQGGYNEQFF.

This clonotype was picked up many times. The chain is built from TRBV20-1 and TRBJ2-1; 10 bases match TRBD2. Germline lookup yields CDR1 DFQATT and CDR2 SNEGSKA (reference sequence). The CDR3 is 14 residues long. The junction had 4 bases not matched to a gene; V was cut back by 3 bases and J by 5 bases. The CDR3 region is CSASEAGGDNEQFF. The CDR3 DNA is TGCAGTGCTAGCGAAGCGGGGGGGGACAATGAGCAGTTCTTC.